This is a list of T cell receptor beta chains from one sample in a study of regulatory T cells in long-lasting Graves disease. TCRdb ran MiXCR on the multiplex PCR reads and lists one entry per CDR3 protein. This table holds 370,000 or so distinct CDR3 sequences, around 15% found once. The same data also contributed to another study, on T cells in Graves' hyperthyroidism and ophthalmopathy.

Sample: peripheral blood mononuclear cells (PBMCs), taken at new diagnosis, from a patient treated with antithyroid drugs. The receptors here all came from a woman aged 18-35 years with Graves disease. CDR3s include the opening cysteine and the closing phenylalanine or tryptophan. The D gene is left open where the match is weak. The size field is filled for only some rows; it gives once, few, many or a size class.

-	-	TRBJ2-7	TRBV5-1	TGCGCCAGCAGCTCCGACCGACCCCCCTACGAGCAGTACTTC	CASSSDRPPYEQYF
many	-	TRBJ2-7	TRBV28	TGTGCCAGCAGTACAGACCGGGCCGCGTTCAGTTACGAGCAGTACTTC	CASSTDRAAFSYEQYF
-	TRBD1	TRBJ2-5	TRBV5-1	TGCGCCAGCAGCTTGGGGGGGACAGAAGAGACCCAGTACTTC	CASSLGGTEETQYF
many	TRBD2	TRBJ2-1	TRBV20-1	TGCAGTGCTCGAGGACTAGCGGGAGACACTGAGCAGTTCTTC	CSARGLAGDTEQFF
few	TRBD1	TRBJ1-2	TRBV5-5	TGTGCCAGCAGCCTTTCGCTTGACAGGGCGGGTGGCTACACCTTC	CASSLSLDRAGGYTF
many	-	TRBJ2-2	TRBV11-2	TGTGCCAGCAGCTTATGGGGGTCCGGGGAGCTGTTTTTT	CASSLWGSGELFF
many	-	TRBJ1-1	TRBV6-4	TGTGCCAGCAGTGCCGCCCCCGGGATCCTAGGAAACACTGAAGCTTTCTTT	CASSAAPGILGNTEAFF
many	-	TRBJ1-1	TRBV3-1	TGTGCCAGCAGCCCCACAGGGAGGGCCACTGAAGCTTTCTTT	CASSPTGRATEAFF
few	-	TRBJ2-6	TRBV7-3	TGTGCCAGCAGCTTCGGCGGAGGGGGTATCGGGGCCAACGTCCTGACTTTC	CASSFGGGGIGANVLTF
many	-	TRBJ1-1	TRBV6-1	TGTGCCAGCAGGTCAAACTGGGGGATGAACACTGAAGCTTTCTTT	CASRSNWGMNTEAFF
-	TRBD2	TRBJ2-3	TRBV20-1	TGCAGTGCTAGAGACGGTGGACTAGCGGGGAGCACAGATACGCAGTATTTT	CSARDGGLAGSTDTQYF
few	-	TRBJ1-2	TRBV5-1	TGCGCCAGCAGCCCTGATTCCAGGGAGCACTATGGCTACACCTTC	CASSPDSREHYGYTF
few	-	TRBJ2-3	TRBV7-2	TGTGCCAGCAGCGCCTTGCAGGGTGTGACAGATACGCAGTATTTT	CASSALQGVTDTQYF
few	TRBD1	TRBJ1-6	TRBV28	TGTGCCAGCAGCCACAGGGGGCCCTCACCCCTCCACTTT	CASSHRGPSPLHF
many	TRBD2	TRBJ2-1	TRBV7-2	TGTGCCAGCAGCGTGGCCGGGACTAGCGGGGGGGGACATGAGCAGTTCTTC	CASSVAGTSGGGHEQFF
many	-	TRBJ2-7	TRBV28	TGTGCCAGCAGATTGGAAGGTCCCCCCTACGAGCAGTACTTC	CASRLEGPPYEQYF
-	-	TRBJ1-1	TRBV19	TGTGCCAGTAGTATCAGGGATCGGATGAACACTGAAGCTTTCTTT	CASSIRDRMNTEAFF
many	-	TRBJ1-1	TRBV10-3	TGTGCCATCAGTGAACGGAACACTGAAGCTTTCTTT	CAISERNTEAFF
many	TRBD2	TRBJ2-1	TRBV3-1	TGTGCCAGCAGCCAAGGGGCGGGGGTGATCAATGAGCAGTTCTTC	CASSQGAGVINEQFF
few	TRBD2	TRBJ2-3	TRBV10-3	TGTGCCATCAGTGTCGGTGGACTAGCGATAGATACGCAGTATTTT	CAISVGGLAIDTQYF
many	-	TRBJ2-7	TRBV2	TGTGCCAGCAGTTATACTAGGGACTACGAGCAGTACTTC	CASSYTRDYEQYF
few	TRBD1	TRBJ2-7	TRBV5-1	TGCGCCAGCAGCAGCCAGGGGGCGCCCCCCTACGAGCAGTACTTC	CASSSQGAPPYEQYF
many	-	TRBJ1-4	TRBV11-2	TGTGCCAGCAGCCCCATTCCCGGGACGGGAGAAAAACTGTTTTTT	CASSPIPGTGEKLFF
few	-	TRBJ1-1	TRBV12-5	TGTGCTAGTGGTTTGGGACTTCTGAACACTGAAGCTTTCTTT	CASGLGLLNTEAFF
-	TRBD2	TRBJ2-1	TRBV20-1	TGCAGTGCTACTGCGACTAGCGGGCGACTCAATGAGCAGTTCTTC	CSATATSGRLNEQFF
few	-	TRBJ1-2	TRBV29-1	TGCAGCGTCGCGCCGGAATATGGCTACACCTTC	CSVAPEYGYTF
many	TRBD1	TRBJ2-7	TRBV7-2	TGTGCCAGCAGCGGTGGGACAGGGGCCTACGAGCAGTACTTC	CASSGGTGAYEQYF
many	-	TRBJ1-5	TRBV2	TGTGCCAGCAGTGGGGGGCAGGGCAATCAGCCCCAGCATTTT	CASSGGQGNQPQHF
many	-	TRBJ1-1	TRBV6-1	TGTGCCAGCAGTACGAGCCTCAGCACTGAAGCTTTCTTT	CASSTSLSTEAFF
many	TRBD1	TRBJ2-7	TRBV12-3/TRBV12-4	TGTGCCAGCAGTTCTGGGACAGGGCGCGAGCAGTACTTC	CASSSGTGREQYF
-	-	TRBJ2-6	TRBV7-8	TGTGCCAGCAATCCGAGCTCTGGGGCCAACGTCCTGACTTTC	CASNPSSGANVLTF
-	TRBD2	TRBJ2-5	TRBV5-1	TGCGCCAGCAGCAGCCAAGGATGGAGCGGGGGGCAAGAGACCCAGTACTTC	CASSSQGWSGGQETQYF
few	TRBD2	TRBJ2-1	TRBV5-1	TGCGCCAGCAGCTCCCCGGGACTAGCACACAATGAGCAGTTCTTC	CASSSPGLAHNEQFF